The clone carrying this T cell receptor (beta chain) was seen more than once but under ten times. The antigen is unknown. Total RNA, at least 5 micrograms per sample, was extracted from PBMCs. Germline V lookup: CDR1 SGHRS, CDR2 YFSETQ. The length of the CDR3 is 15 residues. Trimming left V 5 bases short and J 2 bases short, with 17 bases between. For the second PCR, which ran for about 7 to 11 cycles, a sample-barcoded 5' primer and a J-beta primer mix were used. Every sample gave at least 3 million paired-end reads containing CDR3. TCRdb re-called the 5' RACE reads through MiXCR, storing one row per CDR3 protein. Of about 680,000 distinct CDR3 sequences in the sample, around half were seen once. The data originate from a study of blood T cells in healthy people across ages. Study-wide points: Diversity estimates from one million T cells were considered underestimates.

The chain combines TRBV5-1 with TRBJ2-7, with D possibly being TRBD2 (6 bases). This clonotype originated in an older woman in good health. Sequencing was carried out using blood. The CDR3 coding sequence is TGCGCCAGCAGGATTGCCGGGACTGATACCTACGAGCAGTACTTC. As protein: CASRIAGTDTYEQYF.